This T cell receptor beta chain derives from a study of shared clonotypes between healthy human individuals. Study findings and constraints: Despite large depth, rarefaction showed incomplete sorted-subset sequencing. Several donors showed sharing of approximately 4.7% of naive CD4 clonotypes. The generation probabilities recorded for non-shared clonotypes fell below those of clonotypes shared by all four donors.

This clone has a single count. Its target is not known. The assay was carried out at the deep level. Measured with immunoSEQ multiplex PCR; TCRdb has only the in-frame clones, and not every one. The data hold about 690,000 clones, with about 92% observed a single time. The source material was memory CD8+ T cells from PBMCs. The sample's subset: CD45RO+ cells pooled with CCR7-negative TemRA cells. This receptor was obtained from a young man in good health. Some clones in this sample may be carry-over from other donors' samples.

CDR3 loop: CASSTGSTAYTGELFF. CDR3 nucleotide sequence: TGCGCCAGCTCCACAGGGTCGACGGCTTACACCGGGGAGCTGTTTTTT. The rearrangement uses TRBV5-1 and TRBJ2-2; possibly TRBD1 for D (6 bases). The V and J ends lost 7 bases and 3 bases respectively, with 19 bases between them. Germline CDR1 is SGHRS and CDR2 is YFSETQ. This CDR3 comprises 16 residues. The full variable domain, its missing parts supplied by reference TRBV5-1 and TRBJ2-2, is KAGVTQTPRYLIKTRGQQVTLSCSPISGHRSVSWYQQTPGQGLQFLFEYFSETQRNKGNFPGRFSGRQFSNSRSEMNVSTLELGDSALYLCASSTGSTAYTGELFFGEGSRLTVL.